This TCR beta chain was recorded in a study of cytomegalovirus exposure and HLA in healthy donors. Sequencing used immunoSEQ multiplex PCR; TCRdb keeps in-frame clones, though not all of them. This sample has around 69,000 clones; roughly 95% occur once, and the top ten carry about 4.5%. A single count supports this clone. As yet, its antigen is unknown. Study-level points and caveats: The classifier reportedly diagnosed cytomegalovirus status with high specificity and sensitivity.

The sequence was collected from a young woman in good health and CMV-seropositive. What was sequenced was PBMCs.

The CDR3 region has the DNA TGTGCCAGCAGTTCCGACAACACAGATACGCAGTATTTT. It specifies CASSSDNTDTQYF. The chain recombines TRBV27 with TRBJ2-3; no reliable D call. Trimming pared 4 bases from V and 2 bases from J, leaving 7 bases between. This CDR3 contains 13 residues. Germline CDR1 and CDR2: MNHEY and SMNVEV (reference sequence).